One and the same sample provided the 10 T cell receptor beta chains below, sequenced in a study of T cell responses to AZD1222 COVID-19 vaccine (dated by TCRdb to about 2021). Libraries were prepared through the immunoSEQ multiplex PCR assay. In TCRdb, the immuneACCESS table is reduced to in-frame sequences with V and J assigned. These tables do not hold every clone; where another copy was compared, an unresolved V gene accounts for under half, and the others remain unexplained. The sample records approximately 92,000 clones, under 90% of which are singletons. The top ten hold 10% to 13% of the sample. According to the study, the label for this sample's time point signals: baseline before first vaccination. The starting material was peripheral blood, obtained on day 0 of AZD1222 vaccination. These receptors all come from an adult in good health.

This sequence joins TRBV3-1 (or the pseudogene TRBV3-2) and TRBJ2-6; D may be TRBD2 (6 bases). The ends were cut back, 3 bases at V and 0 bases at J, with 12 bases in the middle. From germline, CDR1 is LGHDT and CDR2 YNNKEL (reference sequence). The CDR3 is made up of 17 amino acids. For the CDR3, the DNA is TGTGCCAGCAGCCATTGGGGGGAAGACTCTGGGGCCAACGTCCTGACTTTC. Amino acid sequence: CASSHWGEDSGANVLTF.

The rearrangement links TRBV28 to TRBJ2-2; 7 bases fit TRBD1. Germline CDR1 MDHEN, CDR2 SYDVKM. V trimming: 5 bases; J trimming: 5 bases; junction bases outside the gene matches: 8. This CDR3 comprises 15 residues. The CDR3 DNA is TGTGCCAGCAGTGTAGACAGGGTAGAGACCGGGGAGCTGTTTTTT. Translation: CASSVDRVETGELFF.

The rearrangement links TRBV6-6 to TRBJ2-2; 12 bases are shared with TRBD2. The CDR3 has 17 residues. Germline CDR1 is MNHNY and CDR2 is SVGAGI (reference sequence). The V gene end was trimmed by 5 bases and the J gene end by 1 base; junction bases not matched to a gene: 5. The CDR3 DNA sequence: TGTGCCAGCAGTCAACCGGGACTAGCGGGGAACACCGGGGAGCTGTTTTTT. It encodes CASSQPGLAGNTGELFF.

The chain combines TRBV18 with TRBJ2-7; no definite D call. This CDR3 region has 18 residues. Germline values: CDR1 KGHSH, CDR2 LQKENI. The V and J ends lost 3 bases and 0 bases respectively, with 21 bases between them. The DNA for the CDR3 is TGTGCCAGCTCACCCCGGGCCTCGTCGTTCGGCAGCTCCTACGAGCAGTACTTC. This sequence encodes CASSPRASSFGSSYEQYF. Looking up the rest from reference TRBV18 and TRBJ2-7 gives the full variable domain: NAGVMQNPRHLVRRRGQEARLRCSPMKGHSHVYWYRQLPEEGLKFMVYLQKENIIDESGMPKERFSAEFPKEGPSILRIQQVVRGDSAAYFCASSPRASSFGSSYEQYFGPGTRLTVT.

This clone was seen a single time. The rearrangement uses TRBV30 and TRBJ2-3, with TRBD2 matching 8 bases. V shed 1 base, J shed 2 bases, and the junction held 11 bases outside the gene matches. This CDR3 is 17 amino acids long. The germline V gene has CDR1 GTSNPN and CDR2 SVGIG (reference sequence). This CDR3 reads CAWSAGRSSGVTDTQYF. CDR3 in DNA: TGTGCCTGGAGTGCAGGGAGAAGTAGCGGGGTCACAGATACGCAGTATTTT.

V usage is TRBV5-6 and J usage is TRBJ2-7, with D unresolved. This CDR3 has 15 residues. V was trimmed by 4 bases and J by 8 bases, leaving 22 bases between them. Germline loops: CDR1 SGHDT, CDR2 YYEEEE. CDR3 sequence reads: CASSLKPRANDQQYF. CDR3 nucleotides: TGTGCCAGCAGCCTAAAACCCCGGGCCAATGATCAGCAGTACTTC.

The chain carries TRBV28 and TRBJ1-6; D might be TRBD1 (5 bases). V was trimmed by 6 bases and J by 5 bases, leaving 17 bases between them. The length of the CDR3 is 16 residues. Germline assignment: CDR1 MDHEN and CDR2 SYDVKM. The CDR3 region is CASSPPGGEDNSPLHF. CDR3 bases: TGTGCCAGCAGCCCGCCTGGGGGAGAGGATAATTCACCCCTCCACTTT.

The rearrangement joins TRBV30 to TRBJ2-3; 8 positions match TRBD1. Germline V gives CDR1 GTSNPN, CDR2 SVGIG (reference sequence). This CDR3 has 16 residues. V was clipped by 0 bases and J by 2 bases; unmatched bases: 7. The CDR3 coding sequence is TGTGCCTGGAGTGTAATCGAGACAGGGGTCACAGATACGCAGTATTTT. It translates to CAWSVIETGVTDTQYF.

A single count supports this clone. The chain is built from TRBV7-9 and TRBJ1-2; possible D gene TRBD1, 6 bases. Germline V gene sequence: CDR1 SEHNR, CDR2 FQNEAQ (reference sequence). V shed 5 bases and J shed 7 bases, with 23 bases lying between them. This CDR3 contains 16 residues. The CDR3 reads CASSPSRRDTRLGYTF. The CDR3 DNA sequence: TGTGCCAGCAGCCCCAGCCGGCGGGACACCCGTCTTGGCTACACCTTC.

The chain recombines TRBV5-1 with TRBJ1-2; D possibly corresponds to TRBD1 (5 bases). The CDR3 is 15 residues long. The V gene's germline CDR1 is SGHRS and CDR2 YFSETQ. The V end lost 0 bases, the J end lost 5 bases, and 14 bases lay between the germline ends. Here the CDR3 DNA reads TGCGCCAGCAGCTTGGAGGGGCAGAGTGAATATGGCTACACCTTC. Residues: CASSLEGQSEYGYTF.